What follows are 30 T cell receptor beta chains derived from one specimen sequenced in a study of T cell clones after liver transplantation. The protocol was immunoSEQ multiplex PCR, while the TCRdb copy is restricted to in-frame clones and leaves out a portion. This table has approximately 100,000 clones, 80% to 85% appearing once. Sequenced here: CD4+ T cells from blood, sampled before liver transplant. Every receptor here comes from a human donor who received a liver transplant.

The chain is built from TRBV7-7 and TRBJ2-2; perhaps TRBD2 as D (6 bases). V was clipped by 5 bases and J by 1 base, with 11 bases between them. The CDR3 spans 15 residues. Germline CDR1 reads SSHAT; CDR2 reads FNYEAQ (reference sequence). Written as DNA, the CDR3 is TGTGCCAGCAGCCCCCAGGGAGGGAACACCGGGGAGCTGTTTTTT. It translates to CASSPQGGNTGELFF.

The V gene is TRBV10-3, the J gene TRBJ2-3; D is unresolved. Trimming took 7 bases from V and 4 from J, leaving 9 bases between them. CDR1 is ENHRY and CDR2 is SYGVKD in the germline V gene. This CDR3 has 12 residues. The DNA of the CDR3 is TGTGCCATCAATAGTGGGGCAGATACGCAGTATTTT. Protein: CAINSGADTQYF.

The chain carries TRBV7-3 and TRBJ2-2; D might be TRBD2 (7 bases). The germline CDR1 and CDR2 sequences are SGHTA and FQGTGA. This CDR3 contains 16 residues. Trimming left V 5 bases short and J 0 bases short, with 13 bases between. The CDR3 loop is CASSPGGRANTGELFF. The CDR3, as DNA: TGTGCCAGCAGCCCCGGGGGGCGAGCGAACACCGGGGAGCTGTTTTTT.

A note on this clone: A read error may produce the germline difference seen at one junction end. This sequence joins TRBV27 and TRBJ2-7; D gene unclear. This CDR3 is built from 12 residues. Germline assignment: CDR1 MNHEY and CDR2 SMNVEV (reference sequence). The CDR3 reads CASSPHGSPKNF. The DNA of the CDR3 is TGTGCCAGCAGTCCCCATGGGTCCCCAAAGAACTTC.

The chain links TRBV18 to TRBJ2-4, with a tentative D call TRBD2 (5 bases). CDR1 and CDR2 from the germline V gene are KGHSH and LQKENI. The CDR3 extends over 14 amino acids. Trimming removed 3 bases from V and 8 bases from J, with 14 bases in between. CDR3 sequence (DNA): TGTGCCAGCTCACCTCTTCGGGGTTTGGACATTCAGTACTTC. Translation: CASSPLRGLDIQYF.

This clone has a single count. The V and J genes are TRBV10-3 and TRBJ2-5; 7 bases map to TRBD2. The CDR3 is 14 amino acids. The germline V gene has CDR1 ENHRY and CDR2 SYGVKD. After removal of 10 bases from V and 1 base from J, the junction contained 9 bases not matched to a gene. For the CDR3, the DNA is TGTGCCACCGCCTGGGGGACTACCCAAGAGACCCAGTACTTC. Protein: CATAWGTTQETQYF.

The rearrangement joins TRBV18 to TRBJ2-7; D possibly matches TRBD1 or TRBD2 (5 bases each). The CDR3 sequence is 17 residues long. Trimming removed 2 bases from V and 2 bases from J, with 19 bases in between. Germline V gene sequence: CDR1 KGHSH, CDR2 LQKENI. The CDR3 DNA reads TGTGCCAGCTCACCAGTCGCCCCGGGACCATACACCTACGAGCAGTACTTC. Its translation: CASSPVAPGPYTYEQYF.

The rearrangement uses TRBV7-2 and TRBJ2-7, with a tentative D call TRBD1 (6 bases). V lost 4 bases and J lost 2, with 15 bases in between. This CDR3 is 15 amino acids long. Germline CDR1 and CDR2: SGHTA and FQGNSA. The CDR3 sequence: CASSSTQGLAYEQYF. CDR3 DNA sequence: TGTGCCAGCAGCTCCACTCAGGGGTTAGCCTACGAGCAGTACTTC.

The V call is TRBV29-1, the J call TRBJ2-3, with 10 bases aligning to TRBD1. The CDR3 extends over 14 amino acids. Germline V gives CDR1 SQVTM, CDR2 ANQGSEA. After removal of 6 bases from V and 5 bases from J, the junction contained 8 bases not matched to a gene. In nucleotides, the CDR3 is TGCAGCGTCGTCCGACAGGGGGCGAGAGATACGCAGTATTTT. Its protein is CSVVRQGARDTQYF.

The chain recombines TRBV5-4 with TRBJ1-5, with 8 nucleotides matching TRBD1. V shed 5 bases and J 8 bases; nucleotides not matched to a gene: 3. Germline loops: CDR1 SGHNT, CDR2 YYREEE (reference sequence). This CDR3 is built from 12 residues. The CDR3 sequence is CASSSQGEPQHF. The CDR3 DNA sequence: TGTGCCAGCAGTTCACAGGGGGAGCCCCAGCATTTT.

This chain joins TRBV5-4 and TRBJ1-1, with 10 bases fitting TRBD1. Germline V gives CDR1 SGHNT, CDR2 YYREEE (reference sequence). Unmatched junction bases numbered 10, after V lost 4 bases and J lost 7 bases. CDR3 length: 15 residues. The CDR3 region has the DNA TGTGCCAGCAGCCAAGTGGGACAGGGGACCATTGAAGCTTTCTTT. Its translation is CASSQVGQGTIEAFF.

J is TRBJ2-7 and V is TRBV6-1, with 7 bases matching TRBD2. The CDR3 loop spans 14 amino acids. V was pared by 0 bases and J by 3 bases, with 2 bases of the junction left unmatched. Looked up from germline, CDR1 is MNHNS and CDR2 is SASEGT. CDR3 amino acids: CASSEALAIYEQYF. CDR3 sequence (DNA): TGTGCCAGCAGTGAAGCACTAGCGATCTACGAGCAGTACTTC.

In this sample, this clone turned up a few times. This rearrangement joins TRBV2 to TRBJ2-4; D is unclear. V was pared by 2 bases and J by 1 base, with 15 bases between. The CDR3 is 17 residues long. The germline V gene encodes CDR1 SNHLY and CDR2 FYNNEI. In DNA form, the CDR3 reads TGTGCCAGCAGTGAAATCGTGGGTAATCTGGCCAAAAACATTCAGTACTTC. Residues: CASSEIVGNLAKNIQYF.

The CDR3 DNA sequence: TGTGCCAGCCGGTCGGCCTCTGGGGCCAACGTCCTGACTTTC. It specifies CASRSASGANVLTF. This chain links TRBV7-3 with TRBJ2-6; no clear D. V was pared by 8 bases and J by 0 bases, with 8 bases between. The CDR3 contains 14 residues. Germline CDR1 reads SGHTA; CDR2 reads FQGTGA.

The V gene is TRBV5-1, the J gene TRBJ2-7; 7 bases match TRBD1. V shed 4 bases, J shed 5 bases, and the junction held 15 bases outside the gene matches. The CDR3 has 16 amino acids. Looked up from germline, CDR1 is SGHRS and CDR2 is YFSETQ. Written as DNA, the CDR3 is TGCGCCAGCAGCCGGTACAGTGACAGGGTAGGAGACGAGCAGTACTTC. Translating it yields CASSRYSDRVGDEQYF.

V and J are TRBV27 and TRBJ2-1; 7 positions match TRBD1. In germline, CDR1 is MNHEY, CDR2 SMNVEV (reference sequence). The CDR3 has 15 residues. The V segment lost 6 bases and the J segment 3 bases; nucleotides outside the gene matches: 8. CDR3 in amino acids: CASSKRQGNYNEQFF. The CDR3 DNA reads as TGTGCCAGCAGCAAGAGACAGGGAAACTACAATGAGCAGTTCTTC.

The V call is TRBV5-6, the J call TRBJ1-2; TRBD1 is a possible D gene (6 bases). Deletions cut 4 bases from V and 4 bases from J, with 17 bases between. Germline CDR1 SGHDT, CDR2 YYEEEE. This CDR3 spans 15 amino acids. CDR3 nucleotides: TGTGCCAGCAGCGGTAACAGGGAGATCGCCTATGGCTACACCTTC. It translates to CASSGNREIAYGYTF.

J is TRBJ1-4 and V is TRBV28; D might be TRBD1 (6 bases). The CDR3 is made up of 15 amino acids. Germline V gene sequence: CDR1 MDHEN, CDR2 SYDVKM. The V and J ends lost 2 bases and 7 bases respectively, with 14 bases between them. DNA for the CDR3: TGTGCCAGCAGTTTAACAGGCGCCAGGGGTGAAAAACTGTTTTTT. This translates into CASSLTGARGEKLFF.

This clone was seen only once. Here the CDR3 DNA reads TGTGCCACCAGGAGGGGGGGTACAGGGGCAAGGGACTCTTCTGGAAACACCATATATTTT. Protein product: CATRRGGTGARDSSGNTIYF. The V and J genes are TRBV15 and TRBJ1-3; 7 bases agree with TRBD1. Germline V gene lookup returns CDR1 LNHNV and CDR2 YYDKDF (reference sequence). J gave up 1 base and V 6 bases, and 21 bases lay outside the gene matches. CDR3 length equals 20 residues.

This sequence joins TRBV7-2 and TRBJ2-5; D is perhaps TRBD1 or TRBD2 (6 bases each). CDR3 length: 16 amino acids. Per the germline V gene, CDR1 is SGHTA and CDR2 is FQGNSA. The V end was cut by 5 bases, the J end by 2 bases, with 18 bases between. CDR3 amino acids: CASSRRGAGTQETQYF. CDR3 nucleotides: TGTGCCAGCAGCCGAAGGGGGGCAGGAACACAAGAGACCCAGTACTTC.

V usage is TRBV6-4 and J usage is TRBJ2-3; the match to TRBD1 covers 9 bases. The CDR3 loop spans 15 amino acids. CDR1 MRHNA and CDR2 SNTAGT come from the germline V gene. Trimming removed 5 bases from V and 1 base from J; junction bases left unmatched: 4. The CDR3 nucleotides are TGTGCCAGCAGTCTACAGGGGGCTGGCACAGATACGCAGTATTTT. Its protein is CASSLQGAGTDTQYF.

The V and J genes are TRBV7-2 and TRBJ2-4, with 8 bases matching TRBD2. Per germline, CDR1 SGHTA and CDR2 FQGNSA. V was clipped by 1 base and J by 3 bases; unmatched bases: 11. The CDR3 totals 18 residues. CDR3 sequence (DNA): TGTGCCAGCAGCTTAGACCGCGGGGGGCGAGCAGGCAAAAACATTCAGTACTTC. As protein: CASSLDRGGRAGKNIQYF.

CDR3 region: CASSVKGRYNEQFF. The CDR3 DNA follows: TGTGCCAGCAGCGTTAAGGGACGTTACAATGAGCAGTTCTTC. The V and J genes are TRBV6-5 and TRBJ2-1; D tentatively fits TRBD1 or TRBD2 (5 bases each). This CDR3 contains 14 residues. Germline CDR1 is MNHEY and CDR2 is SVGAGI. V was pared by 6 bases and J by 4 bases, with 13 bases between.

The chain has TRBV18 and TRBJ2-1, with D possibly being TRBD1 or TRBD2 (6 bases each). The CDR3 length is 17 residues. V lost 3 bases to trimming and J lost 7 bases, with 22 bases between them. Germline assignment: CDR1 KGHSH and CDR2 LQKENI. The DNA of the CDR3 is TGTGCCAGCTCACCCGAGGTGACAGGAGGGTTCCTGAATGAGCAGTTCTTC. It encodes CASSPEVTGGFLNEQFF.

This chain joins TRBV6-5 and TRBJ1-6; D ambiguous. This CDR3 region has 15 residues. Trimming stripped 6 bases from V and 0 bases from J, with 9 bases between. CDR1 is MNHEY and CDR2 is SVGAGI in the germline V gene. The CDR3 loop is CASRDGSSYNSPLHF. The CDR3 DNA reads as TGTGCCAGCAGGGACGGTAGCTCCTATAATTCACCCCTCCACTTT.

The sample holds a few counts of this clone. At the DNA level, this CDR3 is encoded by other sequences in the same sample as well. V and J are TRBV19 and TRBJ1-5; the D gene is possibly TRBD1 (5 bases). CDR3 length: 15 amino acids. The V and J ends lost 2 bases and 4 bases respectively, with 12 bases between them. Germline-derived CDR1 and CDR2 are LNHDA and SQIVND (reference sequence). CDR3 DNA: TGTGCCAGTAGTATATACCGGGGACTAAATCAGCCCCAGCATTTT. Amino acids: CASSIYRGLNQPQHF.

CDR3 protein: CASSEQGRQETQYF. In nucleotides, the CDR3 is TGTGCCAGCAGTGAGCAGGGAAGACAAGAGACCCAGTACTTC. The gene calls are TRBV2 and TRBJ2-5; TRBD1 is a possible D gene (5 bases). Trimming left V 3 bases short and J 2 bases short, with 10 bases between. Germline V CDR1 and CDR2: SNHLY, FYNNEI. The CDR3 has 14 residues.

This clone has only a few counts. The V call is TRBV28, the J call TRBJ1-5, with 12 bases aligning to TRBD1. Germline loops: CDR1 MDHEN, CDR2 SYDVKM. Trimming cost V 7 bases and J 1 base; bases outside gene matches: 11. The CDR3 contains 18 residues. CDR3 DNA: TGTGCCAGCACATCCGGGACAGGGGGCATCGGGAGCAATCAGCCCCAGCATTTT. Its protein product is CASTSGTGGIGSNQPQHF.

The V and J genes are TRBV5-1 and TRBJ1-1, with no clear D. Between the trimmed V and J ends, which lost 6 bases and 2 bases, there was a span of 17 bases. This CDR3 comprises 15 residues. CDR1 is SGHRS, CDR2 YFSETQ, per germline. The CDR3 loop is CASMAAPGLNTEAFF. CDR3 in DNA: TGCGCCAGCATGGCGGCTCCGGGGTTAAACACTGAAGCTTTCTTT.

There are a few counts of this clone. V and J are TRBV7-2 and TRBJ2-1; unclear D gene. Per germline, CDR1 SGHTA and CDR2 FQGNSA. V lost 5 bases and J 12 bases, leaving 17 bases between the germline ends. The CDR3 is 13 amino acids. The CDR3: CASSRPGTGGQFF. As DNA, the CDR3 is TGTGCCAGCAGCCGCCCAGGTACGGGTGGGCAGTTCTTC.